A single sample is the source of the 3 T cell receptor beta chains below, sequenced in a study of T cells in Graves' hyperthyroidism and ophthalmopathy. RNA transcripts were the template for amplifying TCR beta CDR3 regions. First-round RT-PCR with HTBI primers amplified the TCR CDR3 region. TCRdb used MiXCR to reprocess the multiplex PCR reads, holding one entry per CDR3 protein. The sample records around 350,000 distinct CDR3 sequences, roughly 13% being singletons. The sample consisted of blood. The receptors here all came from a woman under 30 with Graves' hyperthyroidism.

This clonotype was observed many times. The V call is TRBV7-8, the J call TRBJ1-3; D not resolved. The length of the CDR3 is 15 residues. Germline V CDR1 and CDR2: SGHVS, FQNEAQ. With 3 bases removed from V and 1 base from J, the gap between germline ends came to 10 bases. In nucleotides, the CDR3 is TGTGCCAGCAGCTTGGGTGTAACGTCTGGAAACACCATATATTTT. As protein: CASSLGVTSGNTIYF.

The sample holds many counts of this clonotype. This sequence joins TRBV27 and TRBJ1-1; D may be TRBD1 (6 bases). This CDR3 has 13 residues. The germline V and J ends were trimmed by 6 bases and 5 bases, with 13 bases remaining between them. CDR1 and CDR2 from the germline V gene are MNHEY and SMNVEV (reference sequence). CDR3: CASRGAQGTEAFF. CDR3 in DNA: TGTGCCAGCAGGGGGGCCCAGGGGACTGAAGCTTTCTTT.

This clonotype occurred many times. V usage is TRBV9 and J usage is TRBJ2-7, with D perhaps matching TRBD1 (5 bases). Germline lookup yields CDR1 SGDLS and CDR2 YYNGEE. CDR3 length: 12 amino acids. The germline V and J ends were trimmed by 0 bases and 6 bases, with 7 bases remaining between them. As DNA, the CDR3 is TGTGCCAGCAGCGTAGCAGGGCGCGAGCAGTACTTC. Translating gives CASSVAGREQYF.